The source of this TCR beta chain is a study of blood T cell repertoires in COVID-19. Study at large: T cells, B-cell-depleted T cells, or PBMCs provided the cDNA or gDNA that served as material.

Authors' methods: Amplified reference gene primers provided the basis for estimating nucleated cell counts. Using immunoSEQ multiplex PCR, the repertoire was profiled, and TCRdb retains in-frame clones only, with some absent. D and trimming come from the DNA, and the V and J calls and clone size come from that table. The sample lists over 45,000 clones; less than 95% were seen once. Germline-derived CDR1 and CDR2 are SGHDN and FVKESK. This CDR3 region has 18 residues. Unmatched junction bases numbered 18, after V lost 4 bases and J lost 4 bases. This receptor was obtained from a man between 65 and 79 years old with acute or convalescent COVID-19. This chain uses TRBV14 with TRBJ1-1; 7 nucleotides match TRBD1. The sequenced sample was peripheral blood. The CDR3 sequence: CASSLIGATGESGTEAFF. The CDR3 nucleotides are TGTGCCAGCAGCCTCATAGGGGCCACAGGGGAAAGTGGCACTGAAGCTTTCTTT.